Presented here are 26 T cell receptor beta chains from one specimen sequenced in a study of T cell responses to AZD1222 COVID-19 vaccine. Sequencing was performed with immunoSEQ multiplex PCR; in TCRdb, only in-frame clones are kept and a portion is missing. Counted here are roughly 120,000 clones, 75% to 90% occurring once; the ten biggest clones make up approximately 5%. The sequenced sample was peripheral blood, obtained on day 0 of AZD1222 vaccination. Every receptor here comes from an adult in good health.

This chain uses TRBV11-2 with TRBJ2-5, with 13 bases identical to TRBD2. The CDR3 sequence is 19 residues long. Germline CDR1 is SGHAT and CDR2 is FQNNGV. The J segment lost 2 bases and the V segment lost 1 base, leaving 10 bases of the junction unmatched. The CDR3: CASSLGETSGGTLQETQYF. As DNA, the CDR3 is TGTGCCAGCAGCTTAGGGGAGACTAGCGGGGGGACACTTCAAGAGACCCAGTACTTC.

CDR3 DNA sequence: TGTGCCAGCAGCCAAGGGCCAATCTATAATTCACCCCTCCACTTT. This sequence encodes CASSQGPIYNSPLHF. The chain has TRBV3-1 (or the pseudogene TRBV3-2) and TRBJ1-6; D is unresolved. The CDR3 is made up of 15 amino acids. V gave up 1 base and J gave up 3 bases, with 7 bases separating them. Germline-derived CDR1 and CDR2 are LGHDT and YNNKEL (reference sequence).

The J gene is TRBJ1-2, the V gene TRBV30; weak D call: TRBD1 (6 bases). The CDR3 spans 13 residues. CDR1 is GTSNPN, CDR2 SVGIG, per germline (reference sequence). The ends were cut back, 2 bases at V and 5 bases at J, with 12 bases in the middle. The CDR3 DNA reads TGTGCCTGGAGTACCCAGGGGCTGTATGGCTACACCTTC. This gives the protein CAWSTQGLYGYTF. The entire variable domain, with the rest obtained from reference TRBV30 and TRBJ1-2, is as follows: SQTIHQWPATLVQPVGSPLSLECTVEGTSNPNLYWYRQAAGRGLQLLFYSVGIGQISSEVPQNLSASRPQDRQFILSSKKLLLSDSGFYLCAWSTQGLYGYTFGSGTRLTVV.

V is TRBV10-2 and J is TRBJ2-1; D perhaps matches TRBD2 (6 bases). Germline assignment: CDR1 WSHSY and CDR2 SAAADI. Trimming took off 4 bases at V and 2 bases at J, with 9 bases between the two ends. The CDR3 is made up of 14 amino acids. Here the CDR3 reads CASSGLGAYNEQFF. The CDR3 region has the DNA TGCGCCAGCAGTGGACTAGGAGCCTACAATGAGCAGTTCTTC.

This clone has only one observation. The rearrangement joins TRBV28 to TRBJ2-4, with D tentatively TRBD1 or TRBD2 (6 bases each). V was shortened by 6 bases and J by 0 bases, with 15 bases between the two germline ends. CDR3 length: 16 amino acids. Germline assignment: CDR1 MDHEN and CDR2 SYDVKM. CDR3: CASRGWRGVAKNIQYF. As DNA, the CDR3 is TGTGCCAGCAGAGGTTGGAGGGGGGTAGCCAAAAACATTCAGTACTTC.

This clone was counted a few times. This sequence joins TRBV3-1 (or the pseudogene TRBV3-2) and TRBJ2-3; D possibly corresponds to TRBD2 (5 bases). The CDR3 is 16 amino acids. Germline V gene data show CDR1 as LGHDT and CDR2 as YNNKEL (reference sequence). The V gene lost 0 bases and the J gene lost 5 bases, with 15 bases spanning the gap. The CDR3 protein is CASSQEREEIVDTQYF. The CDR3 DNA is TGTGCCAGCAGCCAAGAGAGGGAAGAAATCGTAGATACGCAGTATTTT.

The chain has TRBV24-1 and TRBJ1-2; perhaps TRBD1 as D (5 bases). Trimming left V 4 bases short and J 6 bases short, with 20 bases between. The CDR3 is 16 amino acids. CDR1 and CDR2 (germline): KGHDR, SFDVKD. CDR3 nucleotide sequence: TGTGCCACCAGTGACCCGAAACATTCGAAGGGGCATGGCTACACCTTC. Translated, it gives CATSDPKHSKGHGYTF.

The chain links TRBV6-4 to TRBJ2-2, with TRBD2 as a possible D gene (6 bases). Germline lookup yields CDR1 MRHNA and CDR2 SNTAGT. This CDR3 spans 14 amino acids. V was shortened by 5 bases and J by 2 bases, with 9 bases between the two germline ends. CDR3 protein: CASSRAGNTGELFF. For the CDR3, the DNA is TGTGCCAGCAGTAGGGCGGGAAACACCGGGGAGCTGTTTTTT.

Written as DNA, the CDR3 is TGTGCCATTCTTGACAGGGCGAACACTGAAGCTTTCTTT. Protein: CAILDRANTEAFF. The rearrangement joins TRBV10-3 to TRBJ1-1, with 7 nucleotides matching TRBD1. The germline gives CDR1 ENHRY, CDR2 SYGVKD. With V trimmed by 9 bases and J by 1 base, 5 bases remained unmatched. There are 13 residues in the CDR3.

The chain recombines TRBV27 with TRBJ1-6, with D perhaps TRBD1 (5 bases). In germline, CDR1 is MNHEY, CDR2 SMNVEV (reference sequence). V lost 3 bases and J lost 13, with 22 bases in between. The CDR3 is made up of 16 amino acids. The DNA of the CDR3 is TGTGCCAGCAGTTTCTCACCGGGACCCAACAGGAATCCCCTCCACTTT. Its protein product is CASSFSPGPNRNPLHF.

The J gene is TRBJ1-2, the V gene TRBV29-1; the match to TRBD1 covers 7 bases. Germline V gives CDR1 SQVTM, CDR2 ANQGSEA. V lost 6 bases and J lost 8; bases outside the gene matches: 9. This CDR3 has 12 amino acids. CDR3: CSVASLRGGYTF. Written as DNA, the CDR3 is TGCAGCGTCGCTAGCCTCAGGGGGGGCTACACCTTC.

CDR3 amino acids: CASSLRGQGATNEKLFF. In DNA form, the CDR3 reads TGTGCCAGCAGCTTACGGGGACAGGGGGCAACTAATGAAAAACTGTTTTTT. This rearrangement joins TRBV7-9 to TRBJ1-4, with 11 nucleotides matching TRBD1. Germline V CDR1 and CDR2: SEHNR, FQNEAQ (reference sequence). This CDR3 is built from 17 residues. Trimming removed 2 bases from V and 0 bases from J; junction bases left unmatched: 2.

In nucleotides, the CDR3 is TGTGCCAGCAGCTCCGAGCGGGGGGGCCAGGATGAGCAGTTCTTC. It codes for CASSSERGGQDEQFF. The chain employs TRBV5-4 and TRBJ2-1; 10 nucleotides match TRBD2. CDR3 length equals 15 residues. Per germline, CDR1 SGHNT and CDR2 YYREEE (reference sequence). J lost 8 bases, V lost 3 bases, and 8 bases had no gene match.

This sequence joins TRBV6-2 or TRBV6-3 and TRBJ2-7, with 8 bases matching TRBD1. Germline values: CDR1 MNHEY, CDR2 SVGEGT. The CDR3 has 14 residues. The V gene end was trimmed by 5 bases and the J gene end by 2 bases; junction bases not matched to a gene: 5. CDR3: CASSLRGPAYEQYF. CDR3 bases: TGTGCCAGCAGTCTCAGGGGGCCCGCCTACGAGCAGTACTTC.

The chain has TRBV7-9 and TRBJ2-2; 7 bases agree with TRBD1. CDR1 and CDR2 from the germline V gene are SEHNR and FQNEAQ (reference sequence). The length of the CDR3 is 16 residues. Trimming removed 6 bases from V and 5 bases from J; junction bases left unmatched: 12. Here the CDR3 reads CASRVTGVQRTGELFF. The CDR3 DNA reads TGTGCCAGCAGAGTCACAGGGGTCCAACGGACCGGGGAGCTGTTTTTT.

V is TRBV2 and J is TRBJ1-2; D unresolved. Germline V CDR1 and CDR2: SNHLY, FYNNEI. The V and J ends lost 5 bases and 4 bases respectively, with 8 bases between them. CDR3 length: 12 residues. DNA for the CDR3: TGTGCCAGCAGTCGCACGACCTATGGCTACACCTTC. It encodes CASSRTTYGYTF.

The chain is built from TRBV2 and TRBJ1-6; D gene ambiguous. Germline CDR1 reads SNHLY; CDR2 reads FYNNEI. This CDR3 spans 12 amino acids. V lost 8 bases to trimming and J lost 9 bases, with 11 bases between them. The CDR3: CASWARGSPLHF. CDR3 sequence (DNA): TGTGCCAGCTGGGCCCGAGGTTCACCCCTCCACTTT. The variable domain in full, completed from reference TRBV2 and TRBJ1-6, reads EPEVTQTPSHQVTQMGQEVILRCVPISNHLYFYWYRQILGQKVEFLVSFYNNEISEKSEIFDDQFSVERPDGSNFTLKIRSTKLEDSAMYFCASWARGSPLHFGNGTRLTVT.

V is TRBV24-1 and J is TRBJ2-7, with D perhaps given as TRBD1 or TRBD2 (5 bases each). V was clipped by 4 bases and J by 1 base, with 13 bases between them. Germline V CDR1 and CDR2: KGHDR, SFDVKD. The CDR3 spans 15 residues. The CDR3 bases are TGTGCCACCAGTGACCCCGGGACGGGTTCCTACGAGCAGTACTTC. It encodes CATSDPGTGSYEQYF.

This clone appeared a single time. The V and J genes are TRBV18 and TRBJ1-6; no reliable D call. The CDR3 extends over 14 amino acids. Germline lookup yields CDR1 KGHSH and CDR2 LQKENI. Trimming stripped 2 bases from V and 7 bases from J, with 9 bases between. The CDR3 coding sequence is TGTGCCAGCTCACCAGTCGGGAGGAATTCACCCCTCCACTTT. This gives the protein CASSPVGRNSPLHF.

V usage is TRBV5-4 and J usage is TRBJ2-1; D might be TRBD1 (5 bases). The CDR3 extends over 15 amino acids. The germline CDR1 and CDR2 sequences are SGHNT and YYREEE (reference sequence). V lost 4 bases and J 0 bases, leaving 11 bases between the germline ends. The CDR3 sequence: CASSATASSYNEQFF. CDR3 nucleotides: TGTGCCAGCAGCGCGACAGCGAGCTCCTACAATGAGCAGTTCTTC.

The V gene is TRBV28, the J gene TRBJ1-2; 7 bases map to TRBD1. CDR3 size: 14 residues. V lost 7 bases to trimming and J lost 2 bases; unmatched junction nucleotides: 7. Per the germline V gene, CDR1 is MDHEN and CDR2 is SYDVKM. The CDR3 DNA reads as TGTGCCAGCATTCCTCTGGGACAGAACTATGGCTACACCTTC. It is translated as CASIPLGQNYGYTF.

The chain links TRBV7-2 to TRBJ2-1; TRBD2 agrees at 8 bases. V lost 5 bases to trimming and J lost 4 bases; unmatched junction nucleotides: 4. The CDR3 extends over 14 amino acids. The germline V gene has CDR1 SGHTA and CDR2 FQGNSA. Here the CDR3 DNA reads TGTGCCAGCAGCCCAAGCGGGGGTTACAATGAGCAGTTCTTC. This encodes CASSPSGGYNEQFF.

The V gene is TRBV28, the J gene TRBJ2-3; D remains unclear. Germline CDR1 and CDR2: MDHEN and SYDVKM. This CDR3 has 17 amino acids. V was clipped by 8 bases and J by 1 base, with 22 bases between them. Here the CDR3 reads CASAPQAKGLGTDTQYF. CDR3 nucleotide sequence: TGTGCCAGCGCCCCCCAGGCAAAAGGTCTGGGCACAGATACGCAGTATTTT.

The rearrangement joins TRBV19 to TRBJ2-5; 11 nucleotides agree with TRBD2. This CDR3 comprises 16 residues. Trimming removed 5 bases from V and 1 base from J; junction bases left unmatched: 6. Germline V gene sequence: CDR1 LNHDA, CDR2 SQIVND (reference sequence). The CDR3 region is CASSERLAGFQETQYF. The CDR3 DNA sequence: TGTGCCAGTAGTGAGCGACTAGCGGGGTTCCAAGAGACCCAGTACTTC.

This clone occurred once. The V and J genes are TRBV6-2 or TRBV6-3 and TRBJ1-3; tentatively, D is TRBD1 (6 bases). The CDR3 covers 19 residues. The germline V gene encodes CDR1 MNHEY and CDR2 SVGEGT. V lost 2 bases and J 0 bases, leaving 20 bases between the germline ends. This CDR3 is CASSYTQGQQLFSGNTIYF. The CDR3, as DNA: TGTGCCAGCAGTTACACTCAAGGACAGCAACTTTTCTCTGGAAACACCATATATTTT.

The V call is TRBV2, the J call TRBJ2-7, with D tentatively TRBD2 (5 bases). CDR1 SNHLY and CDR2 FYNNEI come from the germline V gene. V dropped 7 bases and J dropped 2 bases, with 12 bases sitting between them. This CDR3 is 13 amino acids long. CDR3 loop: CASTDDGAYEQYF. Written as DNA, the CDR3 is TGTGCCAGCACCGACGACGGGGCCTACGAGCAGTACTTC.